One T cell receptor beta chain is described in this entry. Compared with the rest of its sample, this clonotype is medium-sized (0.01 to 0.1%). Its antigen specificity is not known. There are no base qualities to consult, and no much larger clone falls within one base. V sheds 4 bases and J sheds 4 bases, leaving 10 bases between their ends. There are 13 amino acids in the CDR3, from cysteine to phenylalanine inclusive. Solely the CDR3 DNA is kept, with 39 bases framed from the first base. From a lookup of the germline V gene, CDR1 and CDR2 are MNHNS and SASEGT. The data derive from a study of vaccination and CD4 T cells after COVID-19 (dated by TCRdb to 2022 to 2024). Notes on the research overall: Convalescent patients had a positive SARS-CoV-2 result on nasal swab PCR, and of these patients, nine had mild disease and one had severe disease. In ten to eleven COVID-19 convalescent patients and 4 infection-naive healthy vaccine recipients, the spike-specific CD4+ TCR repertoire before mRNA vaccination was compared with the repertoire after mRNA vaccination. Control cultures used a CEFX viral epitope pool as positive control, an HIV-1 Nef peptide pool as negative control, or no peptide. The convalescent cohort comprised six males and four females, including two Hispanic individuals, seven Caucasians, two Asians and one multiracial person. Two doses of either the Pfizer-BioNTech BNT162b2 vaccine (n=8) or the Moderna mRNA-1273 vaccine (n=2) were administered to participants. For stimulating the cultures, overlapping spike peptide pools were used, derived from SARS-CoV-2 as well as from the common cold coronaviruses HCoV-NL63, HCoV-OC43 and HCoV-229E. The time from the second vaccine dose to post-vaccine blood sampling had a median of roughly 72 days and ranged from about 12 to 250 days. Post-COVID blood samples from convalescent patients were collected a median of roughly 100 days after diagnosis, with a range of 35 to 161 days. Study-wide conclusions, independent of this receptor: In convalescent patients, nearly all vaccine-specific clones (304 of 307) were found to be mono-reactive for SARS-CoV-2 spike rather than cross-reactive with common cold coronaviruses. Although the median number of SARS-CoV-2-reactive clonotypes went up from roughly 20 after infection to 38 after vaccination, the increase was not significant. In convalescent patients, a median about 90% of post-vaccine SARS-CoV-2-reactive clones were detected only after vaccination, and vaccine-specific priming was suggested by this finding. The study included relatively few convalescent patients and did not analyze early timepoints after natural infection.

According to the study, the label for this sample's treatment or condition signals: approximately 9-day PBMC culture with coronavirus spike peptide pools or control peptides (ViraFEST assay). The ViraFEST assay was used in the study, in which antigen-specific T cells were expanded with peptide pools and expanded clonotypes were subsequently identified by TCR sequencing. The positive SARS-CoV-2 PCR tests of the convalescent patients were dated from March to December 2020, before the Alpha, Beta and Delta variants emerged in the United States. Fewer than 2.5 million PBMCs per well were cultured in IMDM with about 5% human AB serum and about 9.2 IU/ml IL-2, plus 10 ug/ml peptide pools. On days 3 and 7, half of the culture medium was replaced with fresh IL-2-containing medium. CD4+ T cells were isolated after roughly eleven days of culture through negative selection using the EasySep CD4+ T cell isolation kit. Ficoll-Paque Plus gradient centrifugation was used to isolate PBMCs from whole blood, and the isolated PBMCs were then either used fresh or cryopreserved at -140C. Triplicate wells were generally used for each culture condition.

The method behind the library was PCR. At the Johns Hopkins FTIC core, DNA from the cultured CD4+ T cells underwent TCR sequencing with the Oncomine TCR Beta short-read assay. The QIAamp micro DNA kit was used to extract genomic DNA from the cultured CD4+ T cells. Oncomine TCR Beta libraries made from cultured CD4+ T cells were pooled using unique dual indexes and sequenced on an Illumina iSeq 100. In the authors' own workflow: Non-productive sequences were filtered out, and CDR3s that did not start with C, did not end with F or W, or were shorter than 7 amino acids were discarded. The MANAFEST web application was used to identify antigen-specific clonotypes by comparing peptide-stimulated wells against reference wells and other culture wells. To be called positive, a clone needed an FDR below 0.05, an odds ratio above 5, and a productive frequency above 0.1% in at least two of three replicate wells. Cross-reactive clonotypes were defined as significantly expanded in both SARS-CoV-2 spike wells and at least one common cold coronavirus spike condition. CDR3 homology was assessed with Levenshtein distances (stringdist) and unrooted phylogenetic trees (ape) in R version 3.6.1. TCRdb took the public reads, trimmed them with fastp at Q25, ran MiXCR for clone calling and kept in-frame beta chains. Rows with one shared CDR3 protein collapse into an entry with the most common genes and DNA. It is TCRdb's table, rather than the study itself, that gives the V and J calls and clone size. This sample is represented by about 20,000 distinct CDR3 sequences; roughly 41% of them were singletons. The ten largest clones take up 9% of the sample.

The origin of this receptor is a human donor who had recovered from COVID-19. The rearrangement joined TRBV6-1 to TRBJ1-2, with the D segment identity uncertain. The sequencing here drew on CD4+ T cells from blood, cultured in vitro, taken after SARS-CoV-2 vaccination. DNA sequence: TGTGCCAGCAGTGGAAGGCCGCCCTATGGCTACACCTTC. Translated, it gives CASSGRPPYGYTF.